The 29 T cell receptor beta chains below were found in one sample sequenced in a study of early T cells in non-severe SARS-CoV-2 infection. TCRdb re-derived calls from the 5' RACE reads in MiXCR, one entry per CDR3 protein. Of 25,000 to 40,000 distinct CDR3 sequences listed, around 4.6% are singletons. Sequences were obtained from whole blood. The receptors here all came from an adult who was a healthcare worker with PCR-confirmed SARS-CoV-2 infection or an uninfected control (not recorded which).

This clonotype was counted many times. The V call is TRBV12-3 or TRBV12-4, the J call TRBJ1-2; D is unclear. The V end lost 5 bases, the J end lost 3 bases, and 7 bases lay between the germline ends. The CDR3 extends over 12 amino acids. This chain's CDR3 is CASSPDYYGYTF. The CDR3 region has the DNA TGTGCCAGCAGTCCCGATTACTATGGCTACACCTTC.

This clonotype was seen a few times. The chain's CDR3 is CASSLRDSFGNTIYF. For the CDR3, the DNA is TGCGCCAGCAGTCTCCGGGACAGCTTTGGAAACACCATATATTTT. The gene calls are TRBV4-3 and TRBJ1-3; 7 bases line up with TRBD1. Per the germline V gene, CDR1 is LGHNA and CDR2 is YSLEER. The trim removed 6 bases at V and 3 bases at J, leaving 8 bases unmatched. This CDR3 is 15 amino acids long.

Ten or more counts support this clonotype. The CDR3 region is CASSPGGAYEQYF. The CDR3 DNA follows: TGTGCCAGCAGCCCCGGGGGGGCCTACGAGCAGTACTTC. The chain couples TRBV3-1 to TRBJ2-7, with 8 bases aligning to TRBD2. Trimming took 4 bases from V and 2 from J; bases not matched to a gene: 1. Germline CDR1 is LGHDT and CDR2 is YNNKEL (reference sequence). The CDR3 has 13 amino acids.

The table lists this clonotype with a few counts. V usage is TRBV6-6 and J usage is TRBJ2-1; D is possibly TRBD1 (6 bases). This CDR3 contains 21 residues. Trimming took off 0 bases at V and 0 bases at J, with 24 bases between the two ends. Germline V gene data show CDR1 as MNHNY and CDR2 as SVGAGI (reference sequence). CDR3 in DNA: TGTGCCAGCAGTTACTCGCGGGTCCCCAGGGGTACCACAAGCTCCTACAATGAGCAGTTCTTC. It specifies CASSYSRVPRGTTSSYNEQFF.

In this sample, this clonotype turned up many times. The chain joins TRBV28 to TRBJ2-7, with D maybe TRBD1 (6 bases). The CDR3 extends over 18 amino acids. The germline gives CDR1 MDHEN, CDR2 SYDVKM. V was shortened by 3 bases and J by 2 bases, with 23 bases between the two germline ends. CDR3 nucleotides: TGTGCCAGCAGTTTGAAGACAGGAGGAAAGGTCGCAACCTACGAGCAGTACTTC. This translates into CASSLKTGGKVATYEQYF.

This clonotype occurred a few times. The V and J genes are TRBV19 and TRBJ2-7; TRBD2 aligns across 12 bases. CDR1 is LNHDA and CDR2 is SQIVND in the germline V gene (reference sequence). V was clipped by 5 bases and J by 3 bases; unmatched bases: 5. The CDR3 has 15 amino acids. CDR3 loop: CASSAGLAGIYEQYF. In nucleotides, the CDR3 is TGTGCCAGTAGTGCAGGACTAGCGGGGATCTACGAGCAGTACTTC.

This clonotype was seen many times. This chain links TRBV7-2 with TRBJ1-2; 8 bases are shared with TRBD1. Germline CDR1 is SGHTA and CDR2 is FQGNSA. CDR3 size: 13 residues. V lost 4 bases and J lost 7; bases outside the gene matches: 5. Here the CDR3 DNA reads TGTGCCAGCAGCTCCCAGGGGGCCGGTGGCTACACCTTC. It specifies CASSSQGAGGYTF.

This clonotype was counted many times. For the CDR3, the DNA is TGTGCCAGCAGCTCGAGACTCACGACCTCCAAGACCCAGTACTTC. Translating it yields CASSSRLTTSKTQYF. The chain combines TRBV11-2 with TRBJ2-5; D unresolved. This CDR3 is built from 15 residues. The V gene's germline CDR1 is SGHAT and CDR2 FQNNGV. V was trimmed by 4 bases and J by 6 bases, leaving 18 bases between them.

By its share, this clonotype is medium-sized (0.01 to 0.1%). The V gene is TRBV11-2, the J gene TRBJ2-1, with D perhaps matching TRBD2 (5 bases). V was shortened by 1 base and J by 6 bases, with 7 bases between the two germline ends. This CDR3 is 13 amino acids long. CDR1 is SGHAT and CDR2 is FQNNGV in the germline V gene. The CDR3 here is CASSLGRANEQFF. CDR3 coding DNA: TGTGCCAGCAGCTTAGGGCGGGCCAATGAGCAGTTCTTC.

Many counts were recorded for this clonotype. This chain uses TRBV7-7 with TRBJ2-5, with TRBD2 as a possible D gene (5 bases). Trimming took off 1 base at V and 3 bases at J, with 9 bases between the two ends. The CDR3 covers 14 residues. Per germline, CDR1 SSHAT and CDR2 FNYEAQ (reference sequence). The CDR3 coding sequence is TGTGCCAGCAGCTTAGGCCTAGCCAAAGAGACCCAGTACTTC. This encodes CASSLGLAKETQYF.

This clonotype was detected only a few times. The V call is TRBV5-6, the J call TRBJ1-2; D uncertain. Germline-derived CDR1 and CDR2 are SGHDT and YYEEEE. Trimming shortened V by 1 base and J by 4 bases, and 8 bases separated the two germline ends. This CDR3 spans 13 amino acids. The CDR3 DNA reads as TGTGCCAGCAGCTTGTTGGGGAGCTATGGCTACACCTTC. It specifies CASSLLGSYGYTF.

This clonotype was found many times. The chain employs TRBV5-5 and TRBJ2-3; the match to TRBD1 covers 7 bases. This CDR3 is built from 14 residues. Trimming took 4 bases from V and 11 from J; bases not matched to a gene: 13. Per germline, CDR1 SGHKS and CDR2 YYEKEE (reference sequence). The CDR3 reads CASSPLKGQEKQYF. The CDR3 nucleotides read TGTGCCAGCAGCCCACTCAAAGGACAGGAGAAGCAGTATTTT.

The CDR3 spells CASSYRDRNTEAFF. Written as DNA, the CDR3 is TGTGCCAGCAGTTACCGGGACAGGAACACTGAAGCTTTCTTT. The chain carries TRBV28 and TRBJ1-1; 7 bases map to TRBD1. Germline trimming cut 4 bases from V and 1 base from J; bases unmatched to any gene: 3. The CDR3 loop spans 14 amino acids. Germline CDR1 reads MDHEN; CDR2 reads SYDVKM.

With regard to this clonotype: A much larger clone lies a single base off, so this may be a read error. This chain connects TRBV11-2 to TRBJ2-7; perhaps TRBD1 as D (5 bases). Germline CDR1 SGHAT, CDR2 FQNNGV. The CDR3 runs 12 residues. V gave up 5 bases and J gave up 6 bases, with 11 bases separating them. CDR3 sequence: CASSPTVVEQYF. DNA for the CDR3: TGTGCCAGCAGCCCGACAGTGGTCGAGCAGTACTTC.

Ten or more counts support this clonotype. This rearrangement joins TRBV20-1 to TRBJ2-5; 11 bases match TRBD2. V was pared by 7 bases and J by 0 bases, with 13 bases of the junction left unmatched. CDR1 and CDR2 from the germline V gene are DFQATT and SNEGSKA (reference sequence). The CDR3 runs to 17 residues. CDR3 in DNA: TGCAGTGTCCTGAGGGCTAGCGGGGGGCCCAACCAAGAGACCCAGTACTTC. Translation gives CSVLRASGGPNQETQYF.

This clonotype was counted a few times. The J gene is TRBJ2-1, the V gene TRBV2; 13 bases fit TRBD2. Germline V CDR1 and CDR2: SNHLY, FYNNEI. V lost 6 bases, J lost 7 bases, and 9 bases stayed unmatched. This CDR3 region has 16 residues. CDR3: CASRRTSGGPGNEQFF. The CDR3 DNA reads as TGTGCCAGCAGGCGGACTAGCGGGGGCCCGGGGAATGAGCAGTTCTTC.

Many counts were recorded for this clonotype. The chain couples TRBV9 to TRBJ1-2; 11 nucleotides align to TRBD1. After removal of 1 base from V and 7 bases from J, the junction contained 6 bases not matched to a gene. This CDR3 is built from 15 residues. Germline CDR1 and CDR2: SGDLS and YYNGEE. CDR3 DNA sequence: TGTGCCAGCAGCGTAACCGGGACAGGGGGTTTTGGCTACACCTTC. It translates to CASSVTGTGGFGYTF.

This clonotype showed up many times. The V gene is TRBV3-1, the J gene TRBJ2-7; 8 bases are shared with TRBD1. CDR3 length: 14 amino acids. The ends lost 5 bases at V and 3 bases at J; junction bases unmatched: 6. Germline V lookup: CDR1 LGHDT, CDR2 YNNKEL (reference sequence). The CDR3 is CASSDRGQGYEQYF. DNA for the CDR3: TGTGCCAGCAGCGATCGTGGACAGGGCTACGAGCAGTACTTC.

There are many counts of this clonotype. J is TRBJ2-3 and V is TRBV3-1, with TRBD2 identical over 11 bases. Germline assignment: CDR1 LGHDT and CDR2 YNNKEL (reference sequence). This CDR3 has 17 residues. V was pared by 1 base and J by 4 bases, with 7 bases of the junction left unmatched. CDR3: CASSQVTGTSGPDTQYF. In nucleotides, the CDR3 is TGTGCCAGCAGCCAAGTGACCGGGACTAGCGGACCAGATACGCAGTATTTT.

The CDR3 DNA is TGTGCCAGCAGTGCCGTCAGGGCGAACGAGCAGTACTTC. Its protein is CASSAVRANEQYF. The rearrangement uses TRBV25-1 and TRBJ2-7; D may be TRBD1 (5 bases). CDR3 length equals 13 residues. Germline V gives CDR1 MGHDK, CDR2 SYGVNS. Deletions cut 4 bases from V and 5 bases from J, with 12 bases between.

This clonotype showed up many times. The chain couples TRBV2 to TRBJ1-1, with a weak D call TRBD1 (5 bases). CDR1 and CDR2 (germline): SNHLY, FYNNEI. V shed 3 bases and J shed 7 bases, with 15 bases lying between them. The CDR3 spans 14 residues. For the CDR3, the DNA is TGTGCCAGCAGTGATGAAGGGGTGGGAGATGAAGCTTTCTTT. Amino acids: CASSDEGVGDEAFF.

This clonotype was detected ten times or more. The chain recombines TRBV28 with TRBJ2-1; D call uncertain. The germline CDR1 and CDR2 sequences are MDHEN and SYDVKM. This CDR3 is 13 amino acids long. V was pared by 2 bases and J by 4 bases, with 6 bases between. CDR3 bases: TGTGCCAGCAGTTTAATCGTATACAATGAGCAGTTCTTC. It codes for CASSLIVYNEQFF.

This clonotype appeared many times. The chain combines TRBV20-1 with TRBJ1-5; D is undetermined. The CDR3 has 12 residues. The germline gives CDR1 DFQATT, CDR2 SNEGSKA (reference sequence). The CDR3 sequence is CSVARNNQPQHF. CDR3 bases: TGCAGCGTCGCGAGGAACAATCAGCCCCAGCATTTT.

This clonotype was counted many times. CDR3 in amino acids: CASSGARVSTYEQYF. The CDR3 bases are TGTGCCAGCAGTGGAGCCAGGGTTTCGACCTACGAGCAGTACTTC. The rearrangement joins TRBV28 to TRBJ2-7; TRBD1 is a possible D gene (5 bases). Trimming pared 5 bases from V and 2 bases from J, leaving 16 bases between. In germline, CDR1 is MDHEN, CDR2 SYDVKM. This CDR3 comprises 15 residues.

Concerning this clonotype: No conserved phenylalanine or tryptophan is present at the end of the CDR3, so a read error is the likely explanation. This chain connects TRBV12-3 or TRBV12-4 to TRBJ2-7, with D hard to call. There are 13 residues in the CDR3. V lost 2 bases to trimming and J lost 2 bases, with 7 bases between them. The CDR3 DNA reads TGTGCCAGCAGTTTACTTGGGACCTACGAGCAGTACTTG. It is translated as CASSLLGTYEQYL.

This clonotype was detected only a few times. The rearrangement links TRBV14 to TRBJ1-1; 8 bases align to TRBD1. V gave up 1 base and J gave up 0 bases; unmatched junction bases: 22. Germline lookup yields CDR1 SGHDN and CDR2 FVKESK. The CDR3 runs 22 residues. CDR3 residues: CASSQVRDSWDRRRPLNTEAFF. CDR3 DNA sequence: TGTGCCAGCAGCCAAGTGAGGGATTCCTGGGACAGGCGAAGACCACTGAACACTGAAGCTTTCTTT.

This clonotype was recorded many times. The chain couples TRBV20-1 to TRBJ1-5; no reliable D call. Trimming removed 2 bases at V and 10 bases at J, with 12 bases between. CDR1 and CDR2 (germline): DFQATT, SNEGSKA (reference sequence). The CDR3 consists of 12 residues. Here the CDR3 reads CSARTTYGPQHF. The CDR3 DNA reads TGCAGTGCTAGAACCACCTACGGTCCCCAGCATTTT.

The table lists this clonotype with many counts. The chain links TRBV20-1 to TRBJ2-3, with 7 bases matching TRBD2. Germline V gene lookup returns CDR1 DFQATT and CDR2 SNEGSKA (reference sequence). V was clipped by 0 bases and J by 5 bases; unmatched bases: 8. CDR3 size: 15 residues. CDR3 nucleotide sequence: TGCAGTGCTAGAGATCCGTGGGGGGGTGTAGATACGCAGTATTTT. Encoded protein: CSARDPWGGVDTQYF.

In this sample, this clonotype turned up many times. The chain carries TRBV5-1 and TRBJ1-3; D remains ambiguous. The V gene lost 2 bases and the J gene lost 0 bases, with 9 bases spanning the gap. Germline lookup yields CDR1 SGHRS and CDR2 YFSETQ. The CDR3 covers 15 residues. CDR3 nucleotide sequence: TGCGCCAGCAGCTTCAAAGGTCCCTCTGGAAACACCATATATTTT. Protein: CASSFKGPSGNTIYF.